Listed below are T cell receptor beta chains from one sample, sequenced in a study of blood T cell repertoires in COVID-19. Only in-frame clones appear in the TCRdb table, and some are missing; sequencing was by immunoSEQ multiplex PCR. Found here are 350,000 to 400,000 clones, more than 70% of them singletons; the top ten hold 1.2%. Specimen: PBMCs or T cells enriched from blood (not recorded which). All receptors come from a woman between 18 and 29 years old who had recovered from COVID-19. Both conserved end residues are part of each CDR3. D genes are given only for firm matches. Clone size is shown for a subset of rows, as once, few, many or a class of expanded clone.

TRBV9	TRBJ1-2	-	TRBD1	TGTGCCAGCAGCGCCCACAGGGGTAACTATGGCTACACCTTC	CASSAHRGNYGYTF
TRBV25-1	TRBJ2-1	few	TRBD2	TGTGCCAGCACCAAGAGCGGGGGGACCTACAATGAGCAGTTCTTC	CASTKSGGTYNEQFF
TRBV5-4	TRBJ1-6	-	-	TGTGCCAGCAGCTGGGGACATCCGACCTATAATTCACCCCTCCACTTT	CASSWGHPTYNSPLHF
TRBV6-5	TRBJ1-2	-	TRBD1	TGTGCCAGCACCAGGGGGACAGGCGACTATGGCTACACCTTC	CASTRGTGDYGYTF
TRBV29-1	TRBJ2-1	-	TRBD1	TGCAGCGTCCGGAAAGACAGGGTAATGTATGAGCAGTTCTTC	CSVRKDRVMYEQFF
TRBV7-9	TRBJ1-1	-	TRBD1	TGTGCCAGCAGCCGCAGACAGGGGGCGGGAGCTTTCTTT	CASSRRQGAGAFF
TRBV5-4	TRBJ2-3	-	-	TGTGCCAGCAGCTTGCTCATGTTTGGGGGGGGCAGTTCGACAGATACGCAGTATTTT	CASSLLMFGGGSSTDTQYF
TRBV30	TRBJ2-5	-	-	TGTGCCTGGAGGGAAACAGGTATAGAGACCCAGTACTTC	CAWRETGIETQYF
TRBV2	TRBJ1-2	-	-	TGTGCCAGCAGTGATCCTTGGGGGAGGGCTAACTATGGCTACACCTTC	CASSDPWGRANYGYTF
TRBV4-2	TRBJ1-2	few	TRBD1	TGTGCCAGCAGCCACCAGGGACAGGGGGGACCCTCTAACTATGGCTACACCTTC	CASSHQGQGGPSNYGYTF
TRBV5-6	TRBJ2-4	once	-	TGTGCCAGCAGCTTGGTGGGAGACATTCAGTACTTC	CASSLVGDIQYF
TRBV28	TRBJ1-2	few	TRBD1	TGTGCCAGCAGGCAAACAGGGGGGGGAGCTAACTATGGCTACACCTTC	CASRQTGGGANYGYTF
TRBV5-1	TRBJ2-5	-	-	TGCGCCAGCAGCCGGGGGGCAGTAGGTGAAGAGACCCAGTACTTC	CASSRGAVGEETQYF
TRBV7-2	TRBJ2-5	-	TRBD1	TGTGCCAGCAGCTGGACAGGGGTCGGGCAAGAGACCCAGTACTTC	CASSWTGVGQETQYF
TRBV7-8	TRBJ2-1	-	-	TGTGCCAGCAGCCCCGCCGGCGGCCACAATGAGCAGTTCTTC	CASSPAGGHNEQFF
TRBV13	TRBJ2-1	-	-	TGTGCCAGCAGCTTAGCTCTCAATGAGCAGTTCTTC	CASSLALNEQFF
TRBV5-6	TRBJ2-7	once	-	TGTGCCAGCAGCTTGACAGGGACCTACGAGCAGTACTTC	CASSLTGTYEQYF
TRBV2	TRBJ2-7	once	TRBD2	TGTGCCAGCAGTGTGGGAGGGACGAGGGAGCAGTACTTC	CASSVGGTREQYF
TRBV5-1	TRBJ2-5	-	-	TGCGCCAGCAGCTTGGCAACGGGGGTTGGGGAGACCCAGTACTTC	CASSLATGVGETQYF
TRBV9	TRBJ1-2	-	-	TGTGCCAGCAGCGTAGTCCCGGTTAACTATGGCTACACCTTC	CASSVVPVNYGYTF
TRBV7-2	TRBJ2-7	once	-	TGTGCCAGCAGCTTAAACCCACAGGGAATTGGAGAGCAGTACTTC	CASSLNPQGIGEQYF
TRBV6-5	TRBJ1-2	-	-	TGTGCCAGCAAAGAGGGCTACACCTTC	CASKEGYTF
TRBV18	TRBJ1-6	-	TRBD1	TGTGCCTGTACCGGGACAGGGGGCAGTTCACCCCTCCACTTT	CACTGTGGSSPLHF
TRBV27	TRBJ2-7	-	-	TGTGCCAGCAGTGGAGGACGGAAGAATATACCATACGAGCAGTACTTC	CASSGGRKNIPYEQYF
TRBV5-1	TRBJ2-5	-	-	TGCGCCAGCACAGGCACCTGGGGGGGGGCCGGCCAAGAGGCCCAGTACTTC	CASTGTWGGAGQEAQYF
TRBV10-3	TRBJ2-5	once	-	TGTGCCATCAGTGACGGCAGACGGCCGAGGGAGACCCAGTACTTC	CAISDGRRPRETQYF
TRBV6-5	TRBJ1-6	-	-	TGTGCCACGGCCTCCGAGTCAGGGAACAATTCACCCCTCCACTTT	CATASESGNNSPLHF
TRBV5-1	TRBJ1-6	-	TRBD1	TGCGCCAGCAGCTGGGGACAGGGGAATTCACCCCTCCACTTT	CASSWGQGNSPLHF
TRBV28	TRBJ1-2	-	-	TGTGCCAGCAGTTTGGCGAACAGGCGCAGCGGGGGCTACACCTTC	CASSLANRRSGGYTF
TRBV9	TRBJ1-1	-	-	TGTGCCAGCAGCCCCCCGGGAGCTGAAGCTTTCTTT	CASSPPGAEAFF
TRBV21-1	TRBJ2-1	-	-	TGTGCCAGCAGCAAAGGTGGCTGCTCCTACAATGAGCAGTTCTTC	CASSKGGCSYNEQFF
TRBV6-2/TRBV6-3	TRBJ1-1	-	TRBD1	TGTGCCAGCAGTTACAGAATCACAGGGGGGAACACTGAAGCTTTCTTT	CASSYRITGGNTEAFF
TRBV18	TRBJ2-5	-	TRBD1	TGTGCCAGCTCACCGACGGGACAGGGTGAGACCCAGTACTTC	CASSPTGQGETQYF
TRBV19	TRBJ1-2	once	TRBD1	TGTGCCAGTACTCCAGGGGACAGAGTGAACTATGGCTACACCTTC	CASTPGDRVNYGYTF
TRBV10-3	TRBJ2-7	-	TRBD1	TGTGCCATCAGGATAGACAGGGGTAGCTACGAGCAGTACTTC	CAIRIDRGSYEQYF
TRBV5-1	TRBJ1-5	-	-	TGCGCCAGCAGCGGACGTCGGCGCAGGGTAAGGCAGCCCCAGCATTTT	CASSGRRRRVRQPQHF
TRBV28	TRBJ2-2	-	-	TGTGCCAGCAGCCCCATGAGGGGGGGAGGCACCGGGGAGCTGTTTTTT	CASSPMRGGGTGELFF
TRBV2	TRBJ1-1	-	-	TGTGCCAGCAGTGAGTACAGGGATACGGACACTGAAGCTTTCTTT	CASSEYRDTDTEAFF
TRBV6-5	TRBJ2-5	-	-	TGTGCCAGCAGTTACGAGGGAGCGGCCCAAGAGACCCAGTACTTC	CASSYEGAAQETQYF